This T cell receptor beta chain stems from a study of T cell changes during pregnancy in multiple sclerosis. Losses at the gene ends were 5 bases for V and 6 bases for J; bases not matched to a gene: 1. This CDR3 is 12 amino acids long. Germline V gene sequence: CDR1 SGHTA, CDR2 FQGTGA. Measured with immunoSEQ multiplex PCR; TCRdb has only the in-frame clones, and not every one. Among 90,000 or so clones listed, 92% were seen once. The chain carries TRBV7-3 and TRBJ1-2, with 9 bases aligning to TRBD1. Sequencing used peripheral blood, obtained in the first trimester of pregnancy. This TCR came from a female donor with multiple sclerosis, enrolled in a pregnancy study. CDR3: CASSRTGDGYTF. Written as DNA, the CDR3 is TGTGCCAGCAGCAGGACAGGGGATGGCTACACCTTC. Supplemented by reference TRBV7-3 and TRBJ1-2, the full variable domain reads GAGVSQTPSNKVTEKGKYVELRCDPISGHTALYWYRQSLGQGPEFLIYFQGTGAADDSGLPNDRFFAVRPEGSVSTLKIQRTERGDSAVYLCASSRTGDGYTFGSGTRLTVV.